This paragraph reports one T cell receptor (beta chain). What it binds is not known. Assay: immunoSEQ multiplex PCR; the TCRdb copy retains only in-frame clones and omits some. This sample has 2 million to 2.5 million clones; 95% occur once, and the top ten carry over 0.1%. From germline, CDR1 is SEHNR and CDR2 FQNEAQ (reference sequence). Trimming took 6 bases from V and 2 from J; bases not matched to a gene: 4. The length of the CDR3 is 14 residues. The sample originates from a study of shared clonotypes between healthy human individuals. Study-level results: Donors were few, which limited the genetic and exposure-history diversity represented.

The chain is built from TRBV7-9 and TRBJ1-2, with 9 bases identical to TRBD1. The TCR originated in a man aged 18 to 29 in good health. Sequenced material: naive CD4+ T cells sorted from blood. Subset of the sample: CD45RA+ positively selected. The CDR3 DNA reads as TGTGCCAGCAGGCCCGGACAGGGGAACTATGGCTACACCTTC. Translating gives CASRPGQGNYGYTF.